The 31 T cell receptor beta chains below were found in one sample sequenced in a study of beta chain features in type 1 diabetes. The study reverse transcribed the entire isolated RNA, so it sequenced expressed TCRB transcripts. The data were produced by immunoSEQ multiplex PCR, yet TCRdb's version contains in-frame clones alone and is incomplete. The sample lists around 500,000 clones, about 10% occurring once. Material: naive CD4+ T cells from blood. The receptors stem from a woman aged 18-29 years in good health.

This clone has only a few counts. The rearrangement joins TRBV9 to TRBJ2-5; 11 bases match TRBD2. The CDR3 is made up of 15 amino acids. Germline V gene data show CDR1 as SGDLS and CDR2 as YYNGEE. J lost 7 bases, V lost 0 bases, and 5 bases had no gene match. CDR3 bases: TGTGCCAGCAGCGTAGTAGCGGGAGGGCCTACGACCCAGTACTTC. Encoded protein: CASSVVAGGPTTQYF.

This clone was detected only a few times. V is TRBV11-3 and J is TRBJ2-5; no clear D gene. Trimming took off 0 bases at V and 5 bases at J, with 7 bases between the two ends. The germline V gene encodes CDR1 SGHNT and CDR2 YENEEA. The CDR3 is 13 amino acids. In DNA, the CDR3 is TGTGCCAGCAGCTTAGAGGGGTTGGAGACCCAGTACTTC. The encoded protein is CASSLEGLETQYF.

A few counts support this clone. The chain employs TRBV5-4 and TRBJ1-2; no clear D. Germline CDR1 and CDR2: SGHNT and YYREEE (reference sequence). Trimming took off 0 bases at V and 13 bases at J, with 19 bases between the two ends. The CDR3 contains 14 residues. The CDR3 DNA follows: TGTGCCAGCAGCTTGGATCTAGGCAGTATGGCTATCACCTTC. It translates to CASSLDLGSMAITF.

Note on this clone: Other DNA sequences from this sample encode an identical CDR3 as well. The chain employs TRBV28 and TRBJ2-7, with D unclear. Germline lookup yields CDR1 MDHEN and CDR2 SYDVKM. CDR3 length: 12 residues. Between the trimmed V and J ends, which lost 3 bases and 4 bases, there was a span of 7 bases. CDR3 nucleotides: TGTGCCAGCAGTTTGCGTGGGTACGAGCAGTACGTC. Translation: CASSLRGYEQYV.

This clone was seen only once. The chain uses TRBV6-5 and TRBJ1-2, with a tentative D call TRBD1 (5 bases). Trimming shortened V by 6 bases and J by 6 bases, and 20 bases separated the two germline ends. Germline loops: CDR1 MNHEY, CDR2 SVGAGI. This CDR3 is 15 amino acids long. The CDR3 sequence: CASRSRGREGDGYTF. CDR3 sequence (DNA): TGTGCCAGCAGGTCTAGGGGCAGGGAAGGAGATGGCTACACCTTC.

In its sample, this clone was seen a few times. The chain joins TRBV29-1 to TRBJ2-1; TRBD2 matches at 8 bases. This CDR3 has 15 amino acids. CDR1 and CDR2 from the germline V gene are SQVTM and ANQGSEA. With V trimmed by 4 bases and J by 6 bases, 11 bases remained unmatched. The CDR3 protein is CSVVGGVSGSNEQFF. The CDR3 DNA reads TGCAGCGTTGTGGGCGGGGTAAGCGGGAGCAATGAGCAGTTCTTC.

The chain couples TRBV5-1 to TRBJ2-2; weak D call: TRBD1 (6 bases). V lost 0 bases, J lost 4 bases, and 7 bases lay in between. CDR1 is SGHRS and CDR2 is YFSETQ in the germline V gene. CDR3 length: 14 residues. The DNA for the CDR3 is TGCGCCAGCAGCTTGGGGACAGTCACCGGGGAGCTGTTTTTT. This codes for CASSLGTVTGELFF.

The table lists this clone with a few counts. The chain employs TRBV7-9 and TRBJ2-2; the match to TRBD1 covers 7 bases. CDR3 size: 14 residues. Trimming at V came to 6 bases and at J to 0 bases, leaving 1 base not matched to a gene. Germline loops: CDR1 SEHNR, CDR2 FQNEAQ (reference sequence). The chain's CDR3 is CASRTGPNTGELFF. Here the CDR3 DNA reads TGTGCCAGCAGGACAGGGCCGAACACCGGGGAGCTGTTTTTT.

This clone has more than one count but fewer than ten. The chain is built from TRBV2 and TRBJ2-7; D uncertain. The germline V and J ends were trimmed by 5 bases and 10 bases, with 15 bases remaining between them. The CDR3 spans 12 residues. Germline V gene sequence: CDR1 SNHLY, CDR2 FYNNEI. DNA of the CDR3: TGTGCCAGCAGTTCCCCTGGGAAGGTACAGTACGTC. The encoded protein is CASSSPGKVQYV.

This chain links TRBV9 with TRBJ1-2; 7 nucleotides agree with TRBD1. The CDR3 is 14 amino acids. Germline V gives CDR1 SGDLS, CDR2 YYNGEE. Trimming at V came to 4 bases and at J to 5 bases, leaving 8 bases not matched to a gene. The CDR3 region is CASSRTGLLYGYTF. CDR3 nucleotides: TGTGCCAGCAGCCGGACAGGCCTACTTTATGGCTACACCTTC. Full variable domain (rest looked up from reference TRBV9 and TRBJ1-2): DSGVTQTPKHLITATGQRVTLRCSPRSGDLSVYWYQQSLDQGLQFLIQYYNGEERAKGNILERFSAQQFPDLHSELNLSSLELGDSALYFCASSRTGLLYGYTFGSGTRLTVV.

The sample holds a few counts of this clone. The V call is TRBV29-1, the J call TRBJ2-7; tentative D call: TRBD2 (5 bases). V lost 6 bases and J 3 bases, leaving 18 bases between the germline ends. Germline CDR1 reads SQVTM; CDR2 reads ANQGSEA. There are 14 residues in the CDR3. The CDR3 DNA sequence: TGCAGCGTCCTCAGAGCCGGACGGGACTACGAGCAGTACTTC. It translates to CSVLRAGRDYEQYF.

The CDR3, as DNA: TGTGCCAGCAGCCCTCCGGGACTTCGCTCGTACGAGCAGTACGTC. The encoded protein is CASSPPGLRSYEQYV. The chain employs TRBV7-9 and TRBJ2-7; tentatively, D is TRBD2 (6 bases). The V end was cut by 5 bases, the J end by 4 bases, with 18 bases between. CDR1 is SEHNR, CDR2 FQNEAQ, per germline (reference sequence). The CDR3 covers 15 residues.

This clone was observed a handful of times. The CDR3 loop reads CASRAPGHIYGYTF. The CDR3 DNA follows: TGTGCCAGCAGAGCTCCGGGACATATCTATGGCTACACCTTC. V and J are TRBV5-4 and TRBJ1-2; D may be TRBD1 (6 bases). The V and J ends lost 5 bases and 4 bases respectively, with 15 bases between them. The CDR3 is made up of 14 amino acids. Germline CDR1 is SGHNT and CDR2 is YYREEE (reference sequence).

This sequence joins TRBV7-3 and TRBJ2-7; TRBD1 is a possible D gene (7 bases). The CDR3 runs to 15 residues. The germline CDR1 and CDR2 sequences are SGHTA and FQGTGA. V was pared by 2 bases and J by 6 bases, with 17 bases between. CDR3 coding DNA: TGTGCCAGCAGCTTAGCCCCCAGGGGGGATTCCGAGCAGTACTTC. Translation gives CASSLAPRGDSEQYF.

V is TRBV5-1 and J is TRBJ2-1, with TRBD2 matching over 12 bases. CDR1 is SGHRS, CDR2 YFSETQ, per germline. The V gene end was trimmed by 4 bases and the J gene end by 4 bases; junction bases not matched to a gene: 6. The CDR3 spans 16 residues. As DNA, the CDR3 is TGCGCCAGCAGCCTGGGGACTAGCGGGTATTACAATGAGCAGTTCTTC. This codes for CASSLGTSGYYNEQFF.

The chain employs TRBV4-1 and TRBJ1-2, with D unclear. Germline CDR1 is MGHRA and CDR2 is YSYEKL. The CDR3 extends over 15 amino acids. V dropped 5 bases and J dropped 0 bases, with 13 bases sitting between them. The CDR3 DNA reads as TGCGCCAGCAGCACCCCGGGTAGGACTAACTATGGCTACACCTTC. It encodes CASSTPGRTNYGYTF.

This clone was detected a few times. The chain joins TRBV4-3 to TRBJ2-7; no firm D call. V gave up 0 bases and J gave up 3 bases, with 15 bases separating them. The germline gives CDR1 LGHNA, CDR2 YSLEER. The CDR3 is 16 residues long. This CDR3 is CASSQDRDFGLYEQYF. The CDR3 DNA reads TGCGCCAGCAGCCAAGATAGGGATTTCGGCCTCTACGAGCAGTACTTC.

This clone has only one observation. This chain links TRBV7-3 with TRBJ2-1; either TRBD1 or TRBD2 may fit D (5 bases each). This CDR3 spans 17 amino acids. Trimming removed 1 base from V and 6 bases from J, with 19 bases in between. Germline lookup yields CDR1 SGHTA and CDR2 FQGTGA. CDR3 amino acids: CASSLRASGGGANEQFF. DNA of the CDR3: TGTGCCAGCAGCTTAAGAGCCTCAGGAGGTGGGGCCAATGAGCAGTTCTTC.

This chain uses TRBV9 with TRBJ1-1; D is perhaps TRBD1 (5 bases). The CDR3 loop spans 15 amino acids. The ends were cut back, 4 bases at V and 6 bases at J, with 19 bases in the middle. Looked up from germline, CDR1 is SGDLS and CDR2 is YYNGEE. As DNA, the CDR3 is TGTGCCAGCAGCCCCTCGGGGGTCTTACTAGCTGAAGCTTTCTTT. Translation: CASSPSGVLLAEAFF. Variable domain in full (rest from reference TRBV9 and TRBJ1-1): DSGVTQTPKHLITATGQRVTLRCSPRSGDLSVYWYQQSLDQGLQFLIQYYNGEERAKGNILERFSAQQFPDLHSELNLSSLELGDSALYFCASSPSGVLLAEAFFGQGTRLTVV.

This clone came up a few times. The chain has TRBV4-1 and TRBJ2-1, with 9 bases aligning to TRBD2. The CDR3 has 17 amino acids. Trimming cost V 1 base and J 5 bases; bases outside gene matches: 9. Germline loops: CDR1 MGHRA, CDR2 YSYEKL. The CDR3 coding sequence is TGCGCCAGCAGCCAAGGACCCGCCAGCGGGGGGCACAATGAGCAGTTCTTC. Translation: CASSQGPASGGHNEQFF.

The table lists this clone with a few counts. V usage is TRBV9 and J usage is TRBJ2-1, with a tentative D call TRBD1 (5 bases). V was clipped by 1 base and J by 4 bases, with 9 bases between them. The CDR3 loop spans 14 amino acids. Looked up from germline, CDR1 is SGDLS and CDR2 is YYNGEE. CDR3 bases: TGTGCCAGCAGCGTACAGGGCCAGTACAATGAGCAGTTCTTC. Its translation is CASSVQGQYNEQFF.

The J gene is TRBJ2-7, the V gene TRBV7-2; D is ambiguous. CDR3 length: 15 amino acids. Germline V gene data show CDR1 as SGHTA and CDR2 as FQGNSA. V was clipped by 0 bases and J by 1 base, with 10 bases between them. CDR3 in amino acids: CASSLAPTPSYEQYF. In nucleotides, the CDR3 is TGTGCCAGCAGCTTAGCCCCGACTCCGTCCTACGAGCAGTACTTC.

The chain joins TRBV7-8 to TRBJ1-4; TRBD1 might be the D (5 bases). The germline CDR1 and CDR2 sequences are SGHVS and FQNEAQ. The CDR3 loop spans 12 amino acids. Deletions cut 6 bases from V and 10 bases from J, with 12 bases between. In nucleotides, the CDR3 is TGTGCCAGCAGAGACAGTACGGGAAAACTGTTTTTT. Its protein product is CASRDSTGKLFF. Using reference TRBV7-8 and TRBJ1-4 for the parts outside the CDR3, the full variable domain is GAGVSQSPRYKVAKRGQDVALRCDPISGHVSLFWYQQALGQGPEFLTYFQNEAQLDKSGLPSDRFFAERPEGSVSTLKIQRTQQEDSAVYLCASRDSTGKLFFGSGTQLSVL.

This chain's CDR3 is CASSRDRTYEQYV. CDR3 DNA: TGTGCCAGCAGCCGCGATAGGACCTACGAGCAGTACGTC. The V and J genes are TRBV7-9 and TRBJ2-7; no definite D call. This CDR3 is built from 13 residues. V was shortened by 5 bases and J by 2 bases, with 10 bases between the two germline ends. Looked up from germline, CDR1 is SEHNR and CDR2 is FQNEAQ (reference sequence).

There are a few counts of this clone. J is TRBJ2-5 and V is TRBV25-1; D may be TRBD1 or TRBD2 (6 bases each). Germline values: CDR1 MGHDK, CDR2 SYGVNS. The CDR3 is 14 amino acids. The germline V and J ends were trimmed by 1 base and 1 base, with 7 bases remaining between them. This chain's CDR3 is CASSESGAQETQYF. The CDR3 nucleotides are TGTGCCAGCAGTGAATCGGGGGCCCAAGAGACCCAGTACTTC.

The chain links TRBV5-1 to TRBJ1-4; tentatively, D is TRBD1 (5 bases). The CDR3 loop spans 14 amino acids. V was cut by 3 bases and J by 7 bases, with 13 bases left in between. The germline V gene encodes CDR1 SGHRS and CDR2 YFSETQ. In nucleotides, the CDR3 is TGCGCCAGCAGCTCCCAGGGTACAGGTGAAAAACTGTTTTTT. This translates into CASSSQGTGEKLFF.

A few counts support this clone. The chain links TRBV5-1 to TRBJ1-5; 7 bases fit TRBD1. The CDR3 covers 14 residues. CDR1 and CDR2 from the germline V gene are SGHRS and YFSETQ. Trimming took 5 bases from V and 6 from J; bases not matched to a gene: 8. CDR3 nucleotides: TGCGCCAGCAGTTTGACAGGGTTAAGTCAGCCCCAGCATTTT. Translated, it gives CASSLTGLSQPQHF. Full variable domain (rest looked up from reference TRBV5-1 and TRBJ1-5): KAGVTQTPRYLIKTRGQQVTLSCSPISGHRSVSWYQQTPGQGLQFLFEYFSETQRNKGNFPGRFSGRQFSNSRSEMNVSTLELGDSALYLCASSLTGLSQPQHFGDGTRLSIL.

This clone was found a few times. The V call is TRBV2, the J call TRBJ2-5; D might be TRBD2 (5 bases). Trimming shortened V by 2 bases and J by 5 bases, and 12 bases separated the two germline ends. Germline CDR1 reads SNHLY; CDR2 reads FYNNEI. The CDR3 is 14 amino acids. The CDR3 protein is CASSESPSRETQYF. The DNA for the CDR3 is TGTGCCAGCAGTGAATCGCCTAGCCGGGAGACCCAGTACTTC.

The genes are TRBV9 and TRBJ2-1, with a tentative D call TRBD2 (5 bases). Deletions cut 0 bases from V and 8 bases from J, with 9 bases between. The germline CDR1 and CDR2 sequences are SGDLS and YYNGEE. The CDR3 totals 13 residues. In DNA, the CDR3 is TGTGCCAGCAGCGTAGAAGTAGCGCATGAGCAGTTCTTC. Residues: CASSVEVAHEQFF.

This chain connects TRBV7-2 to TRBJ1-1, with 8 bases that match TRBD1. The CDR3 has 15 amino acids. The V gene end was trimmed by 1 base and the J gene end by 4 bases; junction bases not matched to a gene: 5. Looked up from germline, CDR1 is SGHTA and CDR2 is FQGNSA. The CDR3 bases are TGTGCCAGCAGCTTAGTCGGACAGGGAGGCACTGAAGCTTTCTTT. It codes for CASSLVGQGGTEAFF.

The V call is TRBV20-1, the J call TRBJ1-1, with D unclear. The CDR3 is made up of 11 amino acids. V lost 5 bases, J lost 6 bases, and 10 bases lay in between. Germline loops: CDR1 DFQATT, CDR2 SNEGSKA (reference sequence). CDR3: CSALTGAEAFF. CDR3 nucleotide sequence: TGCAGTGCTTTGACTGGAGCTGAAGCTTTCTTT.